Included here is one T cell receptor beta chain sequence, with context. The V and J ends lost 4 bases and 7 bases, in that order; junction bases with no gene match: 16. Germline assignment: CDR1 SGDLS and CDR2 YYNGEE. This CDR3 is built from 16 residues. These data come from a study of technical replicates of blood from a handful of donors. Libraries were prepared by immunoSEQ multiplex PCR; TCRdb keeps only in-frame clonotypes and omits some of them. The data show about 48,000 clones, roughly 90% seen once. The specimen was PBMCs. The chain couples TRBV9 to TRBJ2-7; 8 nucleotides align to TRBD1. This receptor was taken from a human donor in good health. Some clones in this sample may be carry-over from other donors' samples. The CDR3 sequence is CASSPAGDRPSWEQYF. The CDR3 DNA follows: TGTGCCAGCAGCCCAGCAGGGGACAGGCCCTCGTGGGAGCAGTACTTC.